Included here is one T cell receptor (beta chain) sequence, with context. How the authors handled the data: Amplification of reference gene primers provided the estimated nucleated cell counts. Assay used: immunoSEQ multiplex PCR; TCRdb lists only in-frame clones, some missing. The V and J calls and the clone size are those of that table, but D and trimming were determined from the DNA. The sample records approximately 280,000 clones, over 75% being singletons. The data derive from a study of blood T cell repertoires in COVID-19. Study-wide context: COVID-19 samples, acute and convalescent, were from the United States, Italy and Spain.

The CDR3 covers 14 residues. V was shortened by 5 bases and J by 5 bases, with 15 bases between the two germline ends. Germline CDR1 and CDR2: SNHLY and FYNNEI. The chain combines TRBV2 with TRBJ1-1, with D possibly TRBD1 on 5 matching bases. The receptor was derived from a woman aged 55 to 70 with acute or convalescent COVID-19. The source material was peripheral blood. CDR3 DNA: TGTGCCAGCAGTATCGGGGGACTGGGTACTGAAGCTTTCTTT. This translates into CASSIGGLGTEAFF.